A single T cell receptor beta chain is shown here with its context. The table came from immunoSEQ multiplex PCR; TCRdb's copy has only in-frame clones and leaves some out. The sample consists of about 2.1 million clones, around 93% of them appearing once. It was CD45RO-negative cells, positively selected for CCR7, that made up naive CD8 cells, with terminally differentiated effector memory CD45RA+ cells excluded. Germline V gene sequence: CDR1 MNHNS, CDR2 SASEGT. With 2 bases removed from V and 3 bases from J, the gap between germline ends came to 7 bases. The length of the CDR3 is 13 residues. This sample was included in a study of shared clonotypes between healthy human individuals. Overall study context: Plates per donor: three CD4 naive, three CD4 memory, two CD8 naive, one CD8 memory.

This receptor was obtained from a young man in good health. Some clones in this sample may be carry-over from other donors' samples. The V gene is TRBV6-1, the J gene TRBJ2-5; no reliable D call. Input material: naive CD8+ T cells from PBMCs. The CDR3 here is CASSEPAKETQYF. The CDR3, as DNA: TGTGCCAGCAGTGAACCGGCCAAAGAGACCCAGTACTTC.